The entry that follows covers one TCR beta chain sequence. The sample belongs to a study of blood T cell repertoires in COVID-19. The assay was immunoSEQ multiplex PCR, and TCRdb's table has in-frame clones only and misses some. The table lists roughly 230,000 clones, approximately 84% of them singletons, with 3.4% in the top ten. Losses at the gene ends were 4 bases for V and 5 bases for J; bases not matched to a gene: 11. Germline loops: CDR1 LNHDA, CDR2 SQIVND (reference sequence). The CDR3 contains 15 residues. The clonotype was recovered from a man aged 45-65 years who had recovered from COVID-19. Sequencing was carried out using PBMCs or T cells enriched from blood (not recorded which). V is TRBV19 and J is TRBJ2-7, with TRBD1 matching over 7 bases. CDR3 residues: CASSTRRQGYHEQYF. CDR3 coding DNA: TGTGCCAGTAGTACAAGAAGACAGGGCTACCACGAGCAGTACTTC.